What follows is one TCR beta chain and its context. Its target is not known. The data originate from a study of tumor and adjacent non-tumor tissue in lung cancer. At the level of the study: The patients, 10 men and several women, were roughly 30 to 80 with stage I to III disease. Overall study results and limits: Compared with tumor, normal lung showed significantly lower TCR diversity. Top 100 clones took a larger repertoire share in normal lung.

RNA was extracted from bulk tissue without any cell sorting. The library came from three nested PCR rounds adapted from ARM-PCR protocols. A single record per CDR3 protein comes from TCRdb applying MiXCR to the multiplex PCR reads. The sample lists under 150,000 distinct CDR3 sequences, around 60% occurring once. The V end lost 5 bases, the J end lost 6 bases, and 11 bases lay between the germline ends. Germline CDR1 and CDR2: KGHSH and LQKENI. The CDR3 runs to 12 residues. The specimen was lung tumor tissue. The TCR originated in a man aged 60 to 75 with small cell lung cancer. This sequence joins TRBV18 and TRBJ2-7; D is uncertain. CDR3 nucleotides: TGTGCCAGCTCAGAACGGGTGTCCGAGCAGTACTTC. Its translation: CASSERVSEQYF.